This T cell receptor (beta chain) was identified in a study of shared clonotypes between healthy human individuals. Trimming shortened V by 6 bases and J by 4 bases, and 12 bases separated the two germline ends. Germline CDR1 is MDHEN and CDR2 is SYDVKM. The CDR3 is 13 residues long. The table came from immunoSEQ multiplex PCR; TCRdb's copy has only in-frame clones and leaves some out. This sample yields 2 million to 2.5 million clones, of which 80% to 95% are seen a single time; approximately 0.39% belongs to the top ten. The receptor's source is a young man in good health. Some clones in this sample may be carry-over from other donors' samples. V and J are TRBV28 and TRBJ1-2; D perhaps matches TRBD1 (5 bases). Sequenced: naive CD4+ T cells from PBMCs. Sample subset: CD45RA+ positively selected. The CDR3 DNA sequence: TGTGCCAGCAGCCAGACAGCTACCTATGGCTACACCTTC. This gives the protein CASSQTATYGYTF.